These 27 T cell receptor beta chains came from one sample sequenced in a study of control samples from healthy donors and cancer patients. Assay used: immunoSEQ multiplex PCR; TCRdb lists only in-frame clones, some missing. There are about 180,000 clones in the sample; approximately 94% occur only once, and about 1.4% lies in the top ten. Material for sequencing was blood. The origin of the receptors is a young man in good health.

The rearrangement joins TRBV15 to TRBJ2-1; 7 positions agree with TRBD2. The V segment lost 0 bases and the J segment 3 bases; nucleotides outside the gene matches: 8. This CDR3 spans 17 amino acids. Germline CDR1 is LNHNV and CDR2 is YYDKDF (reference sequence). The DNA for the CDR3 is TGTGCCACCAGCAGAGATCCCGCGGGAGTGGTCTACAATGAGCAGTTCTTC. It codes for CATSRDPAGVVYNEQFF. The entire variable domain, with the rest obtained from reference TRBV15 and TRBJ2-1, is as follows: DAMVIQNPRYQVTQFGKPVTLSCSQTLNHNVMYWYQQKSSQAPKLLFHYYDKDFNNEADTPDNFQSRRPNTSFCFLDIRSPGLGDTAMYLCATSRDPAGVVYNEQFFGPGTRLTVL.

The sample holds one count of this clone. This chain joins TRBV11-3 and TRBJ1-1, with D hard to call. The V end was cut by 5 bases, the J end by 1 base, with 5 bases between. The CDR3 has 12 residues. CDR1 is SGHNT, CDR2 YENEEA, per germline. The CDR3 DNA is TGTGCCAGCAGCGGGCAGAACACTGAAGCTTTCTTT. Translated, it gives CASSGQNTEAFF.

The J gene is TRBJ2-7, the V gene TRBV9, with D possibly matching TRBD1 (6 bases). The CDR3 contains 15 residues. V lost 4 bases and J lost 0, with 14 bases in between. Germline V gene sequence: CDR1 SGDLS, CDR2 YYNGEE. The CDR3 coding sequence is TGTGCCAGCAGCCCCCAAGGGGGATACTCCTACGAGCAGTACTTC. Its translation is CASSPQGGYSYEQYF.

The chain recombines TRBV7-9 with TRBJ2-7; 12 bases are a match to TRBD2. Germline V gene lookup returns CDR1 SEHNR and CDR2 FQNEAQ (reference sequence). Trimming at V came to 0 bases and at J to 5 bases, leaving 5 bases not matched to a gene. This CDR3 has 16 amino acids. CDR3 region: CASSLATGLAGNEQYF. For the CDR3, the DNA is TGTGCCAGCAGCTTAGCAACCGGACTAGCGGGAAACGAGCAGTACTTC.

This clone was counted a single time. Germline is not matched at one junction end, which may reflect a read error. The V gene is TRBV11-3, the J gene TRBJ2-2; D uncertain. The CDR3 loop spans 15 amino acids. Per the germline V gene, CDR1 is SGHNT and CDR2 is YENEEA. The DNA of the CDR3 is TGTGCCAGCAGCTTAGGGAGACTTGGTACCGGAGAGCTGTTTTTT. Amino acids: CASSLGRLGTGELFF.

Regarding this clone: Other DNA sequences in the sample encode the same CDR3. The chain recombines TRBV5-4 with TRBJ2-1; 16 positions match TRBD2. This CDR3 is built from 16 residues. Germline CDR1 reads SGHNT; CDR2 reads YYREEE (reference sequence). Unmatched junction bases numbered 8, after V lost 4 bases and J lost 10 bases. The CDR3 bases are TGTGCCAGCAGCGGGGGACTAGCGGGGGGGCGCCGGGAGCAGTTCTTC. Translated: CASSGGLAGGRREQFF.

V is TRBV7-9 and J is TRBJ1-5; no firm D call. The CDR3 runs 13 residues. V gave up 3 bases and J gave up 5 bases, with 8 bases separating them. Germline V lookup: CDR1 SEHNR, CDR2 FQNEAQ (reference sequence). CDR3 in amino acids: CASSLARDQPQHF. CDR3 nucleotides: TGTGCCAGCAGCTTGGCCCGGGATCAGCCCCAGCATTTT.

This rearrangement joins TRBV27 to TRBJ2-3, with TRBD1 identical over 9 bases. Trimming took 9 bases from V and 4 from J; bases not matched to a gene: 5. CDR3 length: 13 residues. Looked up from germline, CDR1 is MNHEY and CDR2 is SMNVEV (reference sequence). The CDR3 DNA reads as TGTGCCAGGTACGACAGGGGGGCAGATACGCAGTATTTT. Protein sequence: CARYDRGADTQYF.

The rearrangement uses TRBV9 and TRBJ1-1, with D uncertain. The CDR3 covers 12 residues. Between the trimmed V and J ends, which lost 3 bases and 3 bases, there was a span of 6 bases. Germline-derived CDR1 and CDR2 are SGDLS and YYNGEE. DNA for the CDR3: TGTGCCAGCAGCGCCATGGACACTGAAGCTTTCTTT. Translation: CASSAMDTEAFF.

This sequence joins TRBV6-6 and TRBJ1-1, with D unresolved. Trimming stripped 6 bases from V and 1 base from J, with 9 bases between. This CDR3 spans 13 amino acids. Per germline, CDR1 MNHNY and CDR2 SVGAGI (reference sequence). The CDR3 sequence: CASSLRWNTEAFF. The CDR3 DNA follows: TGTGCCAGCAGCCTCCGGTGGAACACTGAAGCTTTCTTT.

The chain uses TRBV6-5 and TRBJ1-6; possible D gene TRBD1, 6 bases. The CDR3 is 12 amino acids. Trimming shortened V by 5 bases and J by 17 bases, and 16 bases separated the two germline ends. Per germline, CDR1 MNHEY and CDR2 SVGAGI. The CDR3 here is CASSPRTEAIHF. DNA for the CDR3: TGTGCCAGCAGTCCCCGGACAGAAGCCATCCACTTT.

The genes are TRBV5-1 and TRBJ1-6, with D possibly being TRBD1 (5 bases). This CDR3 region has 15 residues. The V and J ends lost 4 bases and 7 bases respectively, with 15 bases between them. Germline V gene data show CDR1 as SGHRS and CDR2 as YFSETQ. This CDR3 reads CASSVLGEGNSPLHF. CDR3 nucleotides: TGCGCCAGCAGCGTTTTGGGCGAGGGGAATTCACCCCTCCACTTT.

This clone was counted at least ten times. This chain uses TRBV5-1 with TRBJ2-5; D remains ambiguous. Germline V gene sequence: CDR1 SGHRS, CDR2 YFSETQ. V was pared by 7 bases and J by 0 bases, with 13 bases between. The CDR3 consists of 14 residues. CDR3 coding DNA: TGCGCCAGCTCCTTCTTTGGGGACCAAGAGACCCAGTACTTC. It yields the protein CASSFFGDQETQYF.

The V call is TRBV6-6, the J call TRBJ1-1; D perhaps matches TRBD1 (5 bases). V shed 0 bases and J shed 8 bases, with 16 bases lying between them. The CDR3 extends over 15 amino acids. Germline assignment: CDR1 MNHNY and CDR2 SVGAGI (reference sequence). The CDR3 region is CASSYSGRDLPEAFF. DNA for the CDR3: TGTGCCAGCAGTTACTCGGGCAGGGATCTACCGGAAGCTTTCTTT.

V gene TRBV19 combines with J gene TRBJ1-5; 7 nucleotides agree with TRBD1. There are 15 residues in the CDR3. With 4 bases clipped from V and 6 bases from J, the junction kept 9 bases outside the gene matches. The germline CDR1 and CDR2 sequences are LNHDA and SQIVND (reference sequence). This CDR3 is CASSKTTGLGQPQHF. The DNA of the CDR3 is TGTGCCAGTAGTAAAACGACAGGGCTTGGTCAGCCCCAGCATTTT.

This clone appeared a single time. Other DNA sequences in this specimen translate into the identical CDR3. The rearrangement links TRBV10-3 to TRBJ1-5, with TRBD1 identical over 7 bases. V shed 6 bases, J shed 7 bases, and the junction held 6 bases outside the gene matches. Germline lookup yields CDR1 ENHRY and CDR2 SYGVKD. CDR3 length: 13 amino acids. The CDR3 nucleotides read TGTGCCATCAGGGGGGAGGGGGCGCAGCCCCAGCATTTT. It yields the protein CAIRGEGAQPQHF.

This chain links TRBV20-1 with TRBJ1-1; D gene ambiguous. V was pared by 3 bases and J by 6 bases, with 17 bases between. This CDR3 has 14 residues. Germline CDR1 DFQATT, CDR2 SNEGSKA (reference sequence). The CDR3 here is CSASDGQRWAEAFF. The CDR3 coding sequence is TGCAGTGCTAGTGACGGGCAGCGATGGGCTGAAGCTTTCTTT.

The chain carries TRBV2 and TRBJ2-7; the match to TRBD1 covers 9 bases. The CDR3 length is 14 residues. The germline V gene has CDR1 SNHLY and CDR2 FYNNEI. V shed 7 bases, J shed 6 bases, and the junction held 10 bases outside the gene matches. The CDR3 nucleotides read TGTGCCAGCATTGGTCCGAGACAGGGGGGCGAGCAGTACTTC. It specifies CASIGPRQGGEQYF.

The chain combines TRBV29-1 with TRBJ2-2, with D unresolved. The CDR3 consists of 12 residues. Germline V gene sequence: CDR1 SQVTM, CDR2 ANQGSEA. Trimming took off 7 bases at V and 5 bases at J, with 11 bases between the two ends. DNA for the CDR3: TGCAGCGGCCAATTAAGTACCGGGGAGCTGTTTTTT. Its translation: CSGQLSTGELFF.

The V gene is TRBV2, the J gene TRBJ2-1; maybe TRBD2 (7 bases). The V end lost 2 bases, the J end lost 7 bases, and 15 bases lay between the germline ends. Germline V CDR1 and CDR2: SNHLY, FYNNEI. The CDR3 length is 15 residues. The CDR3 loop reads CASSEIAGAGNEQFF. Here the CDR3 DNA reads TGTGCCAGCAGTGAAATTGCGGGGGCGGGGAATGAGCAGTTCTTC.

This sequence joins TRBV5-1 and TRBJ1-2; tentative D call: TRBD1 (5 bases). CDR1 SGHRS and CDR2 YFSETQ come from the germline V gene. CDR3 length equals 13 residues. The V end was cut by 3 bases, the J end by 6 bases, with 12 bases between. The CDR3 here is CASSWGGSDGYTF. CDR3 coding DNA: TGCGCCAGCAGCTGGGGGGGATCTGATGGCTACACCTTC.

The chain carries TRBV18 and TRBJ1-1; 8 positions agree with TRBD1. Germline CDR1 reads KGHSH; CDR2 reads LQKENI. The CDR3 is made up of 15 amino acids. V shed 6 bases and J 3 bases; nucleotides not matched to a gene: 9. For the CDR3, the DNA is TGTGCCAGCTCGCGGACACAGGGGGGGGACACTGAAGCTTTCTTT. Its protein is CASSRTQGGDTEAFF. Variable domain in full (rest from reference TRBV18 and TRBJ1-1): NAGVMQNPRHLVRRRGQEARLRCSPMKGHSHVYWYRQLPEEGLKFMVYLQKENIIDESGMPKERFSAEFPKEGPSILRIQQVVRGDSAAYFCASSRTQGGDTEAFFGQGTRLTVV.

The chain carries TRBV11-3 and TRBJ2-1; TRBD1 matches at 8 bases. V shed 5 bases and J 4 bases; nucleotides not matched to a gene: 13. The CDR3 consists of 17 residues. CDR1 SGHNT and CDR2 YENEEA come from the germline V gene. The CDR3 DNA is TGTGCCAGCAGCCCGAAGAGAGGGACAGGTGCTTACAATGAGCAGTTCTTC. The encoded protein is CASSPKRGTGAYNEQFF. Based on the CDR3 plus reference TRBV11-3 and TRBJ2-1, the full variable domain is EAGVVQSPRYKIIEKKQPVAFWCNPISGHNTLYWYLQNLGQGPELLIRYENEEAVDDSQLPKDRFSAERLKGVDSTLKIQPAELGDSAVYLCASSPKRGTGAYNEQFFGPGTRLTVL.

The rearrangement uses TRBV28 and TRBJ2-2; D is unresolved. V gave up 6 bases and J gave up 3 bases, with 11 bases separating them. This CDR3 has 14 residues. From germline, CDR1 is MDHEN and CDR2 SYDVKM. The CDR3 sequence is CASRARRDTGELFF. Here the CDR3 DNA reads TGTGCCAGCAGGGCCAGAAGAGACACCGGGGAGCTGTTTTTT.

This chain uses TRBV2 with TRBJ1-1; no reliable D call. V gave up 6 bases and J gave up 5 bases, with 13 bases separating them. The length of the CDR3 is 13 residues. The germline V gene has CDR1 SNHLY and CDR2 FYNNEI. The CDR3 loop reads CASRLGIETEAFF. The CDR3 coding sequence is TGTGCCAGCAGACTTGGAATCGAAACTGAAGCTTTCTTT.

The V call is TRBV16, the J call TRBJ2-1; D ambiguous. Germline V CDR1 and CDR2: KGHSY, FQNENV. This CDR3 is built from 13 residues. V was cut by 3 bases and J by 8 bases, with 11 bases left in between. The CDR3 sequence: CASSHSTVDEQFF. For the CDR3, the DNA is TGTGCCAGCAGCCACTCTACGGTCGATGAGCAGTTCTTC.

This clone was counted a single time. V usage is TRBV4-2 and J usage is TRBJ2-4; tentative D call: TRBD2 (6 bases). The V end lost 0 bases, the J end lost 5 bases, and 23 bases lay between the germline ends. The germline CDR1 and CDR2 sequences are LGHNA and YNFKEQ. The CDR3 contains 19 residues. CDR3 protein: CASSQEEMMTSLIENIQYF. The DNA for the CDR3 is TGTGCCAGCAGCCAAGAAGAGATGATGACTAGTTTAATTGAAAACATTCAGTACTTC.